These T cell receptor beta chains were read from a single sample in a study of Tregs in tolerant kidney transplant recipients. Produced via immunoSEQ multiplex PCR; TCRdb's table is partial and in-frame only. The sample has about 50,000 clones, roughly nine tenths seen once. Source: CD8+ T cells from blood (PBMCs), taken 12 months after the transplant. These receptors were taken from a human patient who received a combined kidney and bone marrow transplant. Some T cells may be supplied by the graft donor. The CDR3 runs from the conserved cysteine through the conserved F or W. The order of the fields is D gene, V gene, CDR3 protein. D genes are given only for firm matches.

NA	TRBV4-3	CASSQDVRGYRNQPQHF
TRBD2	TRBV13	CASSLGLGTSGSGEQFF
NA	TRBV4-1	CASSLEQTQYF
TRBD2	TRBV27	CASSLRGRLGDTQYF
TRBD2	TRBV12-5	CASGLRLAGGVETQYF
NA	TRBV21-1	CASSTPLAGRSYNEQFF
NA	TRBV4-3	CASSQDRGVAGWAGELFF
TRBD1	TRBV5-6	CASSLGAGQTNQPQHF
NA	TRBV7-6	CASSLGGSYGYTF
TRBD2	TRBV28	CASTGGGGRRTGELFF
TRBD1	TRBV4-3	CASSPTGTGRPQPQHF
NA	TRBV21-1	CASSNRAVAADTQYF
TRBD2	TRBV7-6	CASSLSGASSYNEQFF
NA	TRBV6-1	CASSVAPGRSSGANVLTF
NA	TRBV5-4	CASSLASSYNEQFF
NA	TRBV4-3	CASSFRQELEAFF
TRBD1	TRBV18	CASSPKDRIYEQYF
NA	TRBV5-4	CASSDTQSNYGYTF
TRBD1	TRBV4-1	CASSQGTGGVWYGYTF
NA	TRBV27	CASRGWDYQETQYF
NA	TRBV5-6	CASSLARLAREQFF
NA	TRBV15	CATSRGGDTEAFF
NA	TRBV7-3	CASSPGGAGNIQYF
NA	TRBV9	CASSVGAGQSTDTQYF
TRBD1	TRBV19	CASTKTGAAGNTIYF
NA	TRBV29-1	CSVEDTGDSLYNEQYF
TRBD2	TRBV2	CASRDLAGVLYEQYF
TRBD1	TRBV4-3	CASSQVWTGKETQYF
NA	TRBV11-2	CASSITYEQYF
TRBD1	TRBV4-2	CASSPFQTGGRSTNQPQHF
TRBD1	TRBV5-1	CASSLGDRGFGYEQYF
TRBD2	TRBV5-4	CASSYIILAGGRNEQFF
NA	TRBV4-2	CASRLRDNSYEQYF
NA	TRBV4-2	CASSHGQYYEQYF
NA	TRBV27	CASSPQPTTSSYEQYF
NA	TRBV10-2	CASSTGFVSYEQYF
TRBD1	TRBV4-3	CASSQDRDSYYEQYF
TRBD2	TRBV6-5	CASSLGRETDEQYF
NA	TRBV14	CASSQGGPLSGNTIYF
NA	TRBV29-1	CRGATEYGYTF
NA	TRBV29-1	CSAGGDASDEQYF
TRBD2	TRBV19	CASSTGGGWTYNEQFF
NA	TRBV7-6	CASSLGPGTNTGELFF
TRBD1	TRBV10-2	CASSSQGDTQYF
TRBD1	TRBV7-3	CASSPTGGSYNEQFF
TRBD2	TRBV28	CASSLPREGLYEQYF
NA	TRBV7-9	CASSSIQGRYSPLHF
NA	TRBV4-1	CASSQEQSTDTQYF
TRBD1	TRBV5-4	CASSATGGAGYTF
NA	TRBV4-2	CASSQGQITNEKLFF